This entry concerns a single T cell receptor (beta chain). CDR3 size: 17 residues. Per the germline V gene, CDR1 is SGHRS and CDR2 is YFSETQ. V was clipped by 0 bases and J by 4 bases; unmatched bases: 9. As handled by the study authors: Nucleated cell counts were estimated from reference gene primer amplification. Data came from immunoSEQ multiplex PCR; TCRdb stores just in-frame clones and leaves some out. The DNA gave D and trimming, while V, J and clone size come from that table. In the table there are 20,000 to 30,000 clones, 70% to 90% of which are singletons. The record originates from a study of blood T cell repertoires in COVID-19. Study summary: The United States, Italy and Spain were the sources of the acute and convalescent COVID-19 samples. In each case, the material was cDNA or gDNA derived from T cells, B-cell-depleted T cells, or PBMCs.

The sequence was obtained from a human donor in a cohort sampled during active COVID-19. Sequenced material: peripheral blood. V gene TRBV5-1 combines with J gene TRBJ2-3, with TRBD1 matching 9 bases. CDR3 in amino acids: CASSLVSGTGSADTQYF. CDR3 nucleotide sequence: TGCGCCAGCAGCTTGGTCTCCGGGACAGGGAGTGCAGATACGCAGTATTTT.